Following are 24 T cell receptor beta chains from one sample sequenced in a study of shared clonotypes between healthy human individuals. Some clones are missing from TCRdb's copy, which holds only in-frame ones; the method was immunoSEQ multiplex PCR. Altogether about 2.4 million clones are present, roughly 92% being singletons, with the ten largest covering over 0.12%. Sequenced input: naive CD4+ T cells sorted from blood. Stated subset: CD45RA+ positively selected. These receptors came from a man between 18 and 29 years old in good health.

The chain employs TRBV11-2 and TRBJ1-1, with no clear D. CDR1 is SGHAT, CDR2 FQNNGV, per germline. The CDR3 contains 13 residues. Trimming took 8 bases from V and 0 from J, leaving 10 bases between them. CDR3 in DNA: TGTGCCAGCGGAGTTAGGATGAACACTGAAGCTTTCTTT. This encodes CASGVRMNTEAFF.

The rearrangement links TRBV9 to TRBJ2-1; possible D gene TRBD2, 5 bases. Germline V gives CDR1 SGDLS, CDR2 YYNGEE. The CDR3 has 12 amino acids. V lost 3 bases to trimming and J lost 9 bases, with 10 bases between them. This chain's CDR3 is CASSDLRGEQFF. In DNA form, the CDR3 reads TGTGCCAGCAGCGATTTACGGGGTGAGCAGTTCTTC.

This CDR3 reads CASSGRGGLSYEQYF. The CDR3 region has the DNA TGTGCCAGCAGCGGAAGAGGGGGGCTCTCCTACGAGCAGTACTTC. This chain uses TRBV7-2 with TRBJ2-7; either TRBD1 or TRBD2 may fit D (6 bases each). Trimming left V 5 bases short and J 0 bases short, with 14 bases between. The germline V gene encodes CDR1 SGHTA and CDR2 FQGNSA. The CDR3 spans 15 residues.

This chain links TRBV5-1 with TRBJ2-3; TRBD2 matches at 9 bases. In germline, CDR1 is SGHRS, CDR2 YFSETQ. The CDR3 has 14 amino acids. J was trimmed by 4 bases and V by 6 bases; bases with no gene match: 6. The CDR3, as DNA: TGCGCCAGCAAGGCGGGGGGGCCCGCAGATACGCAGTATTTT. Protein product: CASKAGGPADTQYF.

The CDR3 loop is CASSMGRLAGETQYF. The CDR3 DNA reads TGTGCCAGTAGTATGGGACGCCTTGCGGGGGAGACCCAGTACTTC. V usage is TRBV19 and J usage is TRBJ2-5; tentatively, D is TRBD2 (6 bases). The CDR3 extends over 15 amino acids. The ends were cut back, 3 bases at V and 5 bases at J, with 16 bases in the middle. From germline, CDR1 is LNHDA and CDR2 SQIVND (reference sequence).

The chain employs TRBV6-6 and TRBJ2-7; tentatively, D is TRBD2 (5 bases). Germline V gives CDR1 MNHNY, CDR2 SVGAGI (reference sequence). Between the trimmed V and J ends, which lost 5 bases and 6 bases, there was a span of 20 bases. The CDR3 sequence is 15 residues long. DNA for the CDR3: TGTGCCAGCAGTCCAATCACGACAAGCACTAGCGAGCAGTACTTC. Amino acid sequence: CASSPITTSTSEQYF.

This chain uses TRBV19 with TRBJ2-7; maybe TRBD2 (6 bases). The germline gives CDR1 LNHDA, CDR2 SQIVND (reference sequence). The CDR3 sequence is 15 residues long. V was cut by 5 bases and J by 0 bases, with 14 bases left in between. CDR3 loop: CASSLGLMSSYEQYF. The DNA of the CDR3 is TGTGCCAGTAGTTTGGGACTTATGAGCTCCTACGAGCAGTACTTC.

The V gene is TRBV27, the J gene TRBJ1-6, with a tentative D call TRBD1 (5 bases). Germline values: CDR1 MNHEY, CDR2 SMNVEV (reference sequence). The ends were cut back, 4 bases at V and 7 bases at J, with 11 bases in the middle. The CDR3 sequence is 14 residues long. The CDR3 protein is CASSSWDANSPLHF. CDR3 nucleotides: TGTGCCAGCAGTTCGTGGGACGCCAATTCACCCCTCCACTTT.

There are a few counts of this clone. The V and J genes are TRBV5-1 and TRBJ1-1; TRBD1 might be the D (5 bases). Germline CDR1 SGHRS, CDR2 YFSETQ. The ends were cut back, 4 bases at V and 7 bases at J, with 14 bases in the middle. This CDR3 is built from 13 residues. Here the CDR3 reads CASSTGGKGEAFF. In nucleotides, the CDR3 is TGCGCCAGCAGCACCGGGGGTAAAGGTGAAGCTTTCTTT.

The V gene is TRBV6-1, the J gene TRBJ2-3; TRBD1 matches at 12 bases. Per germline, CDR1 MNHNS and CDR2 SASEGT. The CDR3 contains 15 residues. Losses at the gene ends were 6 bases for V and 6 bases for J; bases not matched to a gene: 7. The CDR3 here is CASRQGQGAADTQYF. The CDR3 bases are TGTGCCAGCAGGCAGGGACAGGGGGCCGCGGATACGCAGTATTTT.

The rearrangement joins TRBV10-1 to TRBJ2-1; D not resolved. The CDR3 sequence is 13 residues long. Germline V gives CDR1 WNHNN, CDR2 SYGVQD (reference sequence). Trimming stripped 3 bases from V and 4 bases from J, with 7 bases between. This CDR3 is CASSEYGYNEQFF. CDR3 nucleotides: TGCGCCAGCAGTGAATACGGGTACAATGAGCAGTTCTTC.

The V and J genes are TRBV9 and TRBJ2-1; 10 bases match TRBD2. The length of the CDR3 is 15 residues. Trimming took 4 bases from V and 13 from J; bases not matched to a gene: 14. CDR1 and CDR2 from the germline V gene are SGDLS and YYNGEE. The DNA of the CDR3 is TGTGCCAGCAGCCCATTCTTAGCGGGAGGCCTTCCTCAGTTCTTC. Its translation is CASSPFLAGGLPQFF.

The V call is TRBV5-8, the J call TRBJ1-2, with D possibly TRBD1 on 5 matching bases. Trimming pared 4 bases from V and 12 bases from J, leaving 22 bases between. The CDR3 sequence is 14 residues long. The germline gives CDR1 SGHTS, CDR2 YDEGEE. The CDR3 bases are TGTGCCAGCAGCCCCGGACGACGAGGACGGGGGGACACCTTC. Translated: CASSPGRRGRGDTF.

This clone has only one observation. The identical CDR3 is also encoded by other nucleotide sequences in the sample. The J gene is TRBJ2-7, the V gene TRBV6-5; tentatively, D is TRBD1 (5 bases). CDR3 length: 12 amino acids. Between the trimmed V and J ends, which lost 2 bases and 3 bases, there was a span of 5 bases. Germline CDR1 is MNHEY and CDR2 is SVGAGI. The CDR3 DNA is TGTGCCAGCAGTTACCAGGGCTACGAGCAGTACTTC. Translated: CASSYQGYEQYF.

The chain has TRBV5-4 and TRBJ2-7; tentative D call: TRBD2 (5 bases). The germline CDR1 and CDR2 sequences are SGHNT and YYREEE (reference sequence). CDR3 size: 13 residues. The V and J ends lost 0 bases and 7 bases respectively, with 11 bases between them. The CDR3 DNA is TGTGCCAGCAGCTTGGACCTAGCCAGGGAGCAGTACTTC. Its protein is CASSLDLAREQYF.

The V call is TRBV30, the J call TRBJ2-1; D may match TRBD1 or TRBD2 (6 bases each). CDR3 length: 12 residues. Germline CDR1 reads GTSNPN; CDR2 reads SVGIG (reference sequence). The V end lost 8 bases, the J end lost 5 bases, and 13 bases lay between the germline ends. The CDR3 region is CAGRGTNNEQFF. In DNA, the CDR3 is TGTGCCGGCCGCGGGACAAACAATGAGCAGTTCTTC. Variable domain in full (rest from reference TRBV30 and TRBJ2-1): SQTIHQWPATLVQPVGSPLSLECTVEGTSNPNLYWYRQAAGRGLQLLFYSVGIGQISSEVPQNLSASRPQDRQFILSSKKLLLSDSGFYLCAGRGTNNEQFFGPGTRLTVL.

V is TRBV5-1 and J is TRBJ1-2; 10 bases are a match to TRBD1. With 2 bases clipped from V and 1 base from J, the junction kept 5 bases outside the gene matches. Germline assignment: CDR1 SGHRS and CDR2 YFSETQ. CDR3 length: 16 amino acids. CDR3 DNA: TGCGCCAGCAGCTTCGGGACAGGGGTCCTTAACTATGGCTACACCTTC. Residues: CASSFGTGVLNYGYTF.

The V gene is TRBV5-5, the J gene TRBJ1-1, with no clear D. The CDR3 loop spans 16 amino acids. V was trimmed by 2 bases and J by 0 bases, leaving 14 bases between them. Per germline, CDR1 SGHKS and CDR2 YYEKEE (reference sequence). CDR3 loop: CASSFPRSGVNTEAFF. The CDR3 coding sequence is TGTGCCAGCAGCTTCCCACGTAGCGGGGTGAACACTGAAGCTTTCTTT. Full variable domain (outside the CDR3, taken from reference TRBV5-5 and TRBJ1-1): DAGVTQSPTHLIKTRGQQVTLRCSPISGHKSVSWYQQVLGQGPQFIFQYYEKEERGRGNFPDRFSARQFPNYSSELNVNALLLGDSALYLCASSFPRSGVNTEAFFGQGTRLTVV.

The chain combines TRBV19 with TRBJ2-7, with TRBD1 identical over 7 bases. This CDR3 has 16 residues. J gave up 1 base and V 5 bases, and 11 bases lay outside the gene matches. Germline V gene lookup returns CDR1 LNHDA and CDR2 SQIVND (reference sequence). CDR3 sequence: CASSPKDRLGSYEQYF. DNA of the CDR3: TGTGCCAGTAGTCCGAAGGACAGGTTGGGATCCTACGAGCAGTACTTC.

The genes are TRBV4-1 and TRBJ1-6; 9 bases match TRBD1. The V and J ends lost 3 bases and 7 bases, in that order; junction bases with no gene match: 7. This CDR3 is 16 amino acids long. CDR1 is MGHRA, CDR2 YSYEKL, per germline. The CDR3 spells CASSHLDRGGNSPLHF. The CDR3 nucleotides read TGCGCCAGCAGCCACCTGGACAGGGGCGGCAATTCACCCCTCCACTTT.

The chain combines TRBV18 with TRBJ1-5; D unclear. Germline V gene sequence: CDR1 KGHSH, CDR2 LQKENI. The CDR3 runs to 14 residues. The V end lost 3 bases, the J end lost 3 bases, and 9 bases lay between the germline ends. CDR3 residues: CASSPASPNQPQHF. CDR3 nucleotide sequence: TGTGCCAGCTCACCTGCCAGCCCCAATCAGCCCCAGCATTTT.

Only one count was recorded for this clone. Other DNA sequences in the sample encode the same CDR3. CDR3 DNA: TGTGCCTGGAGCTCTAGCGGCAATGAGCAGTTCTTC. Translated, it gives CAWSSSGNEQFF. The V and J genes are TRBV30 and TRBJ2-1; 7 nucleotides align to TRBD2. The V segment lost 3 bases and the J segment 6 bases; nucleotides outside the gene matches: 2. From germline, CDR1 is GTSNPN and CDR2 SVGIG (reference sequence). This CDR3 is built from 12 residues.

The chain employs TRBV29-1 and TRBJ2-1, with TRBD2 identical over 8 bases. CDR1 SQVTM and CDR2 ANQGSEA come from the germline V gene. V lost 8 bases, J lost 10 bases, and 10 bases stayed unmatched. CDR3 size: 12 residues. The CDR3: CSFRRPGGEQFF. The CDR3 coding sequence is TGCAGCTTCCGACGGCCGGGGGGGGAGCAGTTCTTC.

V is TRBV5-1 and J is TRBJ2-1; 7 bases match TRBD2. Germline V CDR1 and CDR2: SGHRS, YFSETQ. Trimming removed 5 bases from V and 7 bases from J; junction bases left unmatched: 12. CDR3 length equals 15 residues. This CDR3 reads CASSLLATLENEQFF. The CDR3 DNA sequence: TGCGCCAGCAGTTTACTAGCGACCCTGGAGAATGAGCAGTTCTTC.